What follows are 28 T cell receptor beta chains derived from one specimen sequenced in a study of long-term antiretroviral therapy in people with HIV. Assay version v3.0 of immunoSEQ was used, and it was run at survey level. Clones were read by immunoSEQ multiplex PCR, and TCRdb kept only the in-frame ones, dropping some. The sample consists of about 19,000 clones, 80% to 90% of them appearing once. Sequences were derived from unsorted PBMCs, sampled 2.1 years after starting antiretroviral therapy. The receptors stem from a man aged 18 to 29 with HIV.

The chain couples TRBV5-6 to TRBJ2-7, with a possible D match to TRBD2 (5 bases). CDR1 is SGHDT and CDR2 is YYEEEE in the germline V gene. The V and J ends lost 4 bases and 6 bases respectively, with 14 bases between them. This CDR3 is built from 13 residues. The CDR3 region has the DNA TGTGCCAGCAGCCCCTGGGTCCGGGGCGAGCAGTACTTC. This translates into CASSPWVRGEQYF.

Here the CDR3 reads CASSLTRSSTDTQYF. DNA of the CDR3: TGTGCCAGCAGCTTAACAAGGAGCAGCACAGATACGCAGTATTTT. The rearrangement links TRBV7-6 to TRBJ2-3; no clear D. The V end lost 2 bases, the J end lost 0 bases, and 9 bases lay between the germline ends. The CDR3 spans 15 residues. Germline values: CDR1 SGHVS, CDR2 FNYEAQ.

The chain is built from TRBV7-8 and TRBJ2-7; 14 bases map to TRBD2. Germline loops: CDR1 SGHVS, CDR2 FQNEAQ. The V gene end was trimmed by 3 bases and the J gene end by 4 bases; junction bases not matched to a gene: 11. The CDR3 runs 18 residues. The CDR3 DNA reads as TGTGCCAGCAGCTTCTATTCCGGGACTAGCGGGAGTTGGTACGAGCAGTACTTC. This gives the protein CASSFYSGTSGSWYEQYF.

The chain employs TRBV28 and TRBJ1-2; no definite D call. CDR3 length: 12 amino acids. Deletions cut 5 bases from V and 3 bases from J, with 7 bases between. The germline V gene encodes CDR1 MDHEN and CDR2 SYDVKM. The CDR3: CASSPTYYGYTF. The DNA for the CDR3 is TGTGCCAGCAGTCCGACATACTATGGCTACACCTTC.

The chain recombines TRBV6-1 with TRBJ2-7; the D gene is possibly TRBD2 (5 bases). Germline CDR1 reads MNHNS; CDR2 reads SASEGT. The V and J ends lost 3 bases and 2 bases respectively, with 23 bases between them. The CDR3 loop spans 18 amino acids. CDR3 sequence (DNA): TGTGCCAGCAGTGAGGGGTTCGAAGTAAGGAGGCGGGCCTACGAGCAGTACTTC. This encodes CASSEGFEVRRRAYEQYF.

This chain connects TRBV6-1 to TRBJ1-3, with D perhaps matching TRBD1 (6 bases). This CDR3 spans 19 amino acids. V was shortened by 3 bases and J by 2 bases, with 23 bases between the two germline ends. From germline, CDR1 is MNHNS and CDR2 SASEGT. The CDR3 sequence: CASSEGRTAFAFPGNTIYF. DNA for the CDR3: TGTGCCAGCAGTGAGGGGCGGACAGCTTTTGCTTTTCCTGGAAACACCATATATTTT.

The chain recombines TRBV7-8 with TRBJ1-2; maybe TRBD1 (5 bases). Germline assignment: CDR1 SGHVS and CDR2 FQNEAQ. The CDR3 spans 15 residues. Trimming shortened V by 3 bases and J by 3 bases, and 14 bases separated the two germline ends. CDR3 nucleotides: TGTGCCAGCAGCTTGAGAGCATCGGGGGACTATGGCTACACCTTC. It yields the protein CASSLRASGDYGYTF.

The chain combines TRBV14 with TRBJ2-7; 10 nucleotides line up with TRBD2. Germline CDR1 and CDR2: SGHDN and FVKESK. CDR3 length equals 14 residues. Trimming took 5 bases from V and 3 from J; bases not matched to a gene: 4. CDR3 region: CASSTSGVSYEQYF. In DNA form, the CDR3 reads TGTGCCAGCAGCACTAGCGGGGTAAGCTACGAGCAGTACTTC.

The chain employs TRBV5-1 and TRBJ2-1; D is perhaps TRBD1 (6 bases). Trimming removed 7 bases at V and 0 bases at J, with 17 bases between. The CDR3 covers 16 residues. The germline CDR1 and CDR2 sequences are SGHRS and YFSETQ. For the CDR3, the DNA is TGCGCCAGCTCAGGTGACAGGCCCAACTCCTACAATGAGCAGTTCTTC. As protein: CASSGDRPNSYNEQFF.

The V call is TRBV7-2, the J call TRBJ2-7, with a possible D match to TRBD2 (7 bases). The V gene's germline CDR1 is SGHTA and CDR2 FQGNSA. V lost 0 bases to trimming and J lost 5 bases, with 20 bases between them. The CDR3 is 17 residues long. This chain's CDR3 is CASSLASREPGDDEQYF. DNA for the CDR3: TGTGCCAGCAGCTTAGCTTCGCGGGAGCCAGGGGACGACGAGCAGTACTTC.

The rearrangement links TRBV27 to TRBJ2-7; TRBD2 is a possible D gene (5 bases). CDR1 MNHEY and CDR2 SMNVEV come from the germline V gene (reference sequence). The CDR3 runs to 15 residues. Trimming cost V 2 bases and J 0 bases, with 11 bases left between them. CDR3 sequence: CASSLTAVNSYEQYF. Written as DNA, the CDR3 is TGTGCCAGCAGTTTAACAGCGGTCAACTCCTACGAGCAGTACTTC.

The J gene is TRBJ2-2, the V gene TRBV11-3, with D perhaps TRBD2 (6 bases). Germline V gene lookup returns CDR1 SGHNT and CDR2 YENEEA. The CDR3 sequence is 14 residues long. Trimming left V 5 bases short and J 1 base short, with 8 bases between. This CDR3 reads CASSRTMNTGELFF. CDR3 DNA sequence: TGTGCCAGCAGCCGGACTATGAACACCGGGGAGCTGTTTTTT. Complete variable domain (other parts from reference TRBV11-3 and TRBJ2-2): EAGVVQSPRYKIIEKKQPVAFWCNPISGHNTLYWYLQNLGQGPELLIRYENEEAVDDSQLPKDRFSAERLKGVDSTLKIQPAELGDSAVYLCASSRTMNTGELFFGEGSRLTVL.

This clone was picked up one time. For the CDR3, the DNA is TGTGCCAGCAGCCAAGGATTTGCGGGGGCTGGCGACTATGGCTACACCTTC. Residues: CASSQGFAGAGDYGYTF. The V and J genes are TRBV4-2 and TRBJ1-2; tentatively, D is TRBD1 (6 bases). Trimming removed 1 base at V and 3 bases at J, with 18 bases between. This CDR3 has 17 amino acids. Germline lookup yields CDR1 LGHNA and CDR2 YNFKEQ.

The chain couples TRBV13 to TRBJ2-7; D is undetermined. The CDR3 is 13 residues long. Germline CDR1 is PRHDT and CDR2 is FYEKMQ (reference sequence). Trimming took off 7 bases at V and 2 bases at J, with 12 bases between the two ends. CDR3 region: CASTPGLTYEQYF. The CDR3 nucleotides read TGTGCCAGCACGCCCGGCCTCACCTACGAGCAGTACTTC.

This clone was observed a single time. The same CDR3 can be traced to other DNA sequences in this sample. The chain has TRBV7-2 and TRBJ2-7; D remains ambiguous. Germline V CDR1 and CDR2: SGHTA, FQGNSA. CDR3 length equals 14 residues. V was cut by 1 base and J by 3 bases, with 10 bases left in between. The CDR3 DNA is TGTGCCAGCAGCTTAGGCCTCCTCTACTACGAGCAGTACTTC. Translated: CASSLGLLYYEQYF. The variable domain in full, with the rest retrieved from reference TRBV7-2 and TRBJ2-7, is GAGVSQSPSNKVTEKGKDVELRCDPISGHTALYWYRQSLGQGLEFLIYFQGNSAPDKSGLPSDRFSAERTGGSVSTLTIQRTQQEDSAVYLCASSLGLLYYEQYFGPGTRLTVT.

The chain combines TRBV19 with TRBJ1-1, with a possible D match to TRBD1 (5 bases). The V end was cut by 7 bases, the J end by 1 base, with 16 bases between. CDR3 length equals 15 residues. Germline values: CDR1 LNHDA, CDR2 SQIVND (reference sequence). CDR3 nucleotides: TGTGCCAGTACCTTAACCGGGACGGCGAACACTGAAGCTTTCTTT. Translating gives CASTLTGTANTEAFF.

J is TRBJ1-4 and V is TRBV4-1, with D maybe TRBD1 (5 bases). Per the germline V gene, CDR1 is MGHRA and CDR2 is YSYEKL. The CDR3 is 15 amino acids. Trimming removed 4 bases at V and 11 bases at J, with 20 bases between. The CDR3 spells CASSRSQGQGGKLFF. The CDR3 DNA is TGCGCCAGCAGCCGTTCCCAGGGCCAGGGAGGGAAACTGTTTTTT.

The chain combines TRBV6-6 with TRBJ1-2; weak D call: TRBD1 (6 bases). V lost 0 bases and J 4 bases, leaving 15 bases between the germline ends. CDR1 and CDR2 from the germline V gene are MNHNY and SVGAGI (reference sequence). This CDR3 spans 16 amino acids. CDR3 sequence reads: CASSYSTRGGSYGYTF. CDR3 sequence (DNA): TGTGCCAGCAGTTACTCGACCAGGGGTGGGTCCTATGGCTACACCTTC.

The gene calls are TRBV7-9 and TRBJ1-5, with 7 bases lining up with TRBD1. This CDR3 comprises 15 residues. Trimming took 6 bases from V and 2 from J; bases not matched to a gene: 7. Germline CDR1 and CDR2: SEHNR and FQNEAQ (reference sequence). CDR3 DNA sequence: TGTGCCAGCAGTATGGGACAGTCTCGCAATCAGCCCCAGCATTTT. Translation gives CASSMGQSRNQPQHF.

This sequence joins TRBV7-2 and TRBJ2-1, with TRBD2 as a possible D gene (7 bases). The CDR3 totals 16 residues. V lost 5 bases to trimming and J lost 9 bases, with 23 bases between them. Per germline, CDR1 SGHTA and CDR2 FQGNSA. CDR3: CASSLRGGGGGSEQFF. The CDR3 nucleotides read TGTGCCAGCAGCCTCCGCGGGGGCGGGGGAGGGAGTGAGCAGTTCTTC.

This chain joins TRBV27 and TRBJ2-7; 13 nucleotides align to TRBD2. The CDR3 loop spans 19 amino acids. From germline, CDR1 is MNHEY and CDR2 SMNVEV (reference sequence). V shed 1 base, J shed 0 bases, and the junction held 9 bases outside the gene matches. The CDR3 coding sequence is TGTGCCAGCAGTTTATTTCTCTGGACTAGCGGGAGCCACTCCTACGAGCAGTACTTC. The encoded protein is CASSLFLWTSGSHSYEQYF.

V and J are TRBV4-1 and TRBJ1-4; TRBD1 agrees at 8 bases. J was trimmed by 8 bases and V by 4 bases; bases with no gene match: 21. The CDR3 is made up of 19 amino acids. From germline, CDR1 is MGHRA and CDR2 YSYEKL. The CDR3 is CASSLLGGDRIYVREKLFF. In DNA, the CDR3 is TGCGCCAGCAGCCTCCTGGGGGGGGACAGGATTTATGTACGGGAAAAACTGTTTTTT.

This clone was counted only a few times. V and J are TRBV7-6 and TRBJ2-7; TRBD1 matches at 7 bases. V was clipped by 5 bases and J by 6 bases; unmatched bases: 13. The CDR3 is 15 residues long. CDR1 and CDR2 (germline): SGHVS, FNYEAQ. The CDR3 loop is CASSAQGEVASEQYF. The CDR3 nucleotides are TGTGCCAGCAGCGCGCAGGGGGAAGTAGCCTCCGAGCAGTACTTC.

V is TRBV2 and J is TRBJ2-1; the D gene could be TRBD1 or TRBD2 (5 bases each). Trimming shortened V by 1 base and J by 9 bases, and 10 bases separated the two germline ends. The CDR3 consists of 13 residues. Germline CDR1 reads SNHLY; CDR2 reads FYNNEI. The DNA for the CDR3 is TGTGCCAGCAGTGAAGTAACTGGGGGTGAGCAGTTCTTC. It encodes CASSEVTGGEQFF.

The rearrangement joins TRBV5-1 to TRBJ2-4; 7 nucleotides align to TRBD2. CDR3 size: 15 residues. Germline CDR1 and CDR2: SGHRS and YFSETQ. V gave up 0 bases and J gave up 6 bases; unmatched junction bases: 6. CDR3 sequence: CASSLVAGELNIQYF. DNA of the CDR3: TGCGCCAGCAGCTTGGTGGCGGGGGAGTTAAACATTCAGTACTTC. The variable domain in full, completed from reference TRBV5-1 and TRBJ2-4, reads KAGVTQTPRYLIKTRGQQVTLSCSPISGHRSVSWYQQTPGQGLQFLFEYFSETQRNKGNFPGRFSGRQFSNSRSEMNVSTLELGDSALYLCASSLVAGELNIQYFGAGTRLSVL.

The chain employs TRBV9 and TRBJ1-1; D unclear. Germline lookup yields CDR1 SGDLS and CDR2 YYNGEE. Trimming shortened V by 5 bases and J by 1 base, and 12 bases separated the two germline ends. The CDR3 runs to 14 residues. The CDR3 DNA reads as TGTGCCAGCAGTCAAAGCGGATGGAACACTGAAGCTTTCTTT. This sequence encodes CASSQSGWNTEAFF.

In regard to this clone: At one boundary the junction diverges from the germline segment, which might be a read error. The V and J genes are TRBV20-1 and TRBJ2-5; D unresolved. The germline gives CDR1 DFQATT, CDR2 SNEGSKA (reference sequence). CDR3 size: 11 residues. The CDR3 spells CSAGDQETQYF. The DNA of the CDR3 is TGCAGTGCTGGAGATCAAGAGACCCAGTACTTC.

The rearrangement joins TRBV29-1 to TRBJ1-4; TRBD1 might be the D (5 bases). V lost 0 bases to trimming and J lost 7 bases, with 12 bases between them. Germline V gene data show CDR1 as SQVTM and CDR2 as ANQGSEA. This CDR3 contains 14 residues. The CDR3: CSVEDQPGGEKLFF. CDR3 DNA: TGCAGCGTTGAAGATCAGCCGGGGGGTGAAAAACTGTTTTTT.